The following is a T cell receptor (beta chain) sequence with its context. V was shortened by 2 bases and J by 1 base, with 5 bases between the two germline ends. The CDR3 totals 13 residues. CDR1 is LNHDA, CDR2 SQIVND, per germline (reference sequence). The sample belongs to a study of blood T cell repertoires in COVID-19. The overall study: Acute and convalescent COVID-19 specimens originated in the United States, Italy and Spain.

In the original analysis: By means of reference gene primer amplification, nucleated cell counts were estimated. Method: immunoSEQ multiplex PCR; TCRdb's copy keeps in-frame clones and lacks some. V, J and clone size derive from that table, while D and trimming were established from the DNA sequence. The sample has 120,000 to 150,000 clones; 89% are singletons. This TCR was sampled from a human donor in a cohort sampled during active COVID-19. The chain employs TRBV19 and TRBJ1-2, with unresolved D. What was sequenced was peripheral blood. CDR3 loop: CASSISGNYGYTF. DNA for the CDR3: TGTGCCAGTAGTATATCGGGTAACTATGGCTACACCTTC.